This T cell receptor (beta chain) was captured by sequencing in a study of early T cells in non-severe SARS-CoV-2 infection. With 2 bases clipped from V and 10 bases from J, the junction kept 19 bases outside the gene matches. The length of the CDR3 is 18 residues. CDR1 is SGHAT and CDR2 is FQNNGV in the germline V gene. TCRdb analysed the 5' RACE reads with MiXCR anew, one entry per CDR3 protein. The sample consists of 50,000 to 65,000 distinct CDR3 sequences, around an eighth of them appearing once. General study findings and limits: VDJdb matches were skewed toward anti-spike CD8 T cell responses.

This clonotype has only a few counts. Its target is not known. Sequenced: whole blood. This chain uses TRBV11-2 with TRBJ2-1; 8 bases agree with TRBD1. This sequence was found in an adult who was a healthcare worker with PCR-confirmed SARS-CoV-2 infection or an uninfected control (not recorded which). The CDR3 loop is CASSLPIVYDTGGGEQFF. In DNA form, the CDR3 reads TGTGCCAGCAGCTTACCAATCGTTTATGACACAGGGGGTGGCGAGCAGTTCTTC. Drawing the rest from reference TRBV11-2 and TRBJ2-1, the complete variable domain is EAGVAQSPRYKIIEKRQSVAFWCNPISGHATLYWYQQILGQGPKLLIQFQNNGVVDDSQLPKDRFSAERLKGVDSTLKIQPAKLEDSAVYLCASSLPIVYDTGGGEQFFGPGTRLTVL.